This T cell receptor beta chain derives from a study of OX40 agonist ivuxolimab in advanced cancers. Study summary: Averaging around 60 years in age, with a range of 23 to 79, the cohort was around 83% male.

Generated by immunoSEQ multiplex PCR, the TCRdb table keeps only in-frame clones and is missing some. This sample has about 12,000 clones, with 69% found just once. This CDR3 has 14 residues. The ends were cut back, 3 bases at V and 3 bases at J, with 6 bases in the middle. Germline V gene sequence: CDR1 LNHDA, CDR2 SQIVND (reference sequence). Sequenced here: CD4+ or CD8+ T cells sorted from blood, sampled in a trial of the OX40 agonist ivuxolimab. The clonotype was recovered from an adult with an advanced solid tumor such as melanoma, head and neck, liver or kidney cancer. The chain has TRBV19 and TRBJ1-6, with D unclear. CDR3 protein: CASSIKDYNSPLHF. The CDR3 DNA is TGTGCCAGTAGTATCAAGGACTATAATTCACCCCTCCACTTT.